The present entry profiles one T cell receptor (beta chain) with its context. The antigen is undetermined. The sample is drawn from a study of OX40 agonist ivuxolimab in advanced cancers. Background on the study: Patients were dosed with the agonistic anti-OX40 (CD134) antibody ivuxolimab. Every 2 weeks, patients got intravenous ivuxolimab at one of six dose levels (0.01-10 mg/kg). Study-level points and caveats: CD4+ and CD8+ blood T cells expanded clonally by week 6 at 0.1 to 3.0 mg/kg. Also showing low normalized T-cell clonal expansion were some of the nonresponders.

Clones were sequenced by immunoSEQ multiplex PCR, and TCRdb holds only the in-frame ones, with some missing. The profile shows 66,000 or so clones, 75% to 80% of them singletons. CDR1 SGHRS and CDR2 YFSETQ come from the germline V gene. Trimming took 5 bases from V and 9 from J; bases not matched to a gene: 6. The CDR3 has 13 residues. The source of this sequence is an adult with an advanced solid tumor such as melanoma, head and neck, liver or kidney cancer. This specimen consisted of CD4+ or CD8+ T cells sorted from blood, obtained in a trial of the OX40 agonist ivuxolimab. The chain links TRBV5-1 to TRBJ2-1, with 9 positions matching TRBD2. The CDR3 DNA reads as TGCGCCAGCAGAACGCGGGAGGGTGGTGAGCAGTTCTTC. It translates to CASRTREGGEQFF.